Only a few counts were recorded for the clone carrying this TCR beta chain. Only in-frame clones appear in the TCRdb table, and some are missing; sequencing was by immunoSEQ multiplex PCR. Here the sample spans 350,000 to 450,000 clones, about 93% being singletons. V shed 2 bases and J 6 bases; nucleotides not matched to a gene: 4. The CDR3 length is 15 residues. Germline V gene sequence: CDR1 KGHSH, CDR2 LQKENI. The sample originates from a study of control samples from healthy donors and cancer patients. This chain joins TRBV18 and TRBJ1-5, with TRBD1 identical over 10 bases. The sample consisted of PBMCs. The TCR originated in a man in his forties with head and neck cancer. The chain's CDR3 is CASSPRGQGGQPQHF. CDR3 nucleotide sequence: TGTGCCAGCTCACCAAGAGGACAGGGGGGTCAGCCCCAGCATTTT. Complete variable domain (other parts from reference TRBV18 and TRBJ1-5): NAGVMQNPRHLVRRRGQEARLRCSPMKGHSHVYWYRQLPEEGLKFMVYLQKENIIDESGMPKERFSAEFPKEGPSILRIQQVVRGDSAAYFCASSPRGQGGQPQHFGDGTRLSIL.